The T cell receptor beta chain under discussion was sequenced for a study of molecular identifiers for immune sequencing clone quantification (dated 2018 in TCRdb). Regarding the research as a whole: For a replicate experiment, the RNA from either approximately 20,000 or 100,000 naive CD8 T cells was divided into five aliquots, and four of those aliquots went on to sequencing. The study was a methods study using CD8 T cells to benchmark molecular-identifier clustering-based TCR repertoire sequencing (MIDCIRS) and TCR RNA copy counting.

Libraries of naive CD8 T cells were generated from roughly 21,000 to 960,000 sorted cells, with 10%, 30% or 50% of the purified RNA used. Naive CD8 T cells were FACS-sorted as CD8+CD4-CCR7+CD45RA+ on a BD FACSAria II into RLT Plus buffer. To test detection sensitivity, Jurkat RNA equal to ten TCR copies was added to samples of 20,000-1,000,000 naive CD8 T cells. Enrichment of CD8 T cells was performed with RosetteSep CD8+ T Cell Enrichment Cocktail and Ficoll-Paque, after which ACK red cell lysis was carried out. Preparation of the library involved PCR. For sequencing, a NextSeq 500 was employed. Bulk TCR libraries were made following a previously described method, with the TCR primers given in Table S5. Purification of total RNA was performed with the Qiagen AllPrep DNA/RNA kit. Reads from multiple sequencing runs of the same library were pooled before analysis. Regarding the original processing steps: Reads were retained only if the reads had an exact TCR constant sequence, and the retained reads were trimmed to 150 nt and grouped according to their 12-nt molecular barcodes. Reads within each barcode group were sub-clustered using a 15% Levenshtein threshold, and quality-weighted consensus sequences were constructed for each RNA molecule. Non-functional sequences were filtered out, along with any lower-count sequence sitting one edit away from another sequence. On the basis of fitting two negative binomial distributions, barcode sub-clusters with fewer than 20% of the maximum read count were discarded. The raw public data were reprocessed by TCRdb itself: fastp quality trimming at Q25, MiXCR clonotype calling, in-frame beta chains only. One record per CDR3 amino acid sequence lists the most common genes and DNA. TCRdb's processing, not the study's, gives the V and J calls here. The sample table contains some 590,000 distinct CDR3 sequences; only one count was recorded for over 25% of them. The top ten clonotypes cover approximately 0.75% of the sample.

For this clonotype: Its specific antigen is unknown. No base qualities exist here, and no much larger clone lies one base off it.

What the research found in general, with its limitations: Roughly 2.8 recovered TCR RNA copies per cell were obtained by modeling, versus about 10 by digital PCR, implying a capture efficiency of 30% to 35%. Spiked-in Jurkat TCR RNA equivalent to a single cell was reported to be detectable even among over 800,000 naive CD8 T cells. Naive libraries contained spiked-in Jurkat TCR RNA (approximately nine copies' worth), which is not part of the donor repertoire. In CMV-specific effector cells, clones with more than 20 RNA copies contained over 99% of molecules, whereas in naive cells such clones contained under 1% of molecules. Identical TCR molecules sharing a barcode could cause highly expanded clone sizes to be underestimated. When barcode sub-clustering was omitted, TCR diversity was inflated by chimeric consensus sequences, with chimeras reaching as high as 47%.

The TCR was taken from a human donor in good health. Some libraries in this study had Jurkat cell RNA spiked in. Sequencing used naive CD8+ T cells from blood, with Jurkat cell RNA spiked in. In the paper's terms, the cell subset or site label means: FACS-sorted CD8+CD4-CCR7+CD45RA+ naive T cells.

The DNA sequence is TGTGCCAGCGGAGGGCTAAACACCGGGGAGCTGTTTTTT. It translates to CASGGLNTGELFF. The chain is assembled from TRBV14 and TRBJ2-2; a weak D assignment points to TRBD2 (6 bases agree). Inclusive of the bounding cysteine and phenylalanine, the CDR3 is 13 residues long. CDR3 DNA is the only sequence kept; it has 39 bases, read in frame from the first base. V loses 8 bases, J loses 2 bases, and the germline ends lie 9 bases apart. Based on the germline V gene, the CDR1 and CDR2 sequences are SGHDN and FVKESK.